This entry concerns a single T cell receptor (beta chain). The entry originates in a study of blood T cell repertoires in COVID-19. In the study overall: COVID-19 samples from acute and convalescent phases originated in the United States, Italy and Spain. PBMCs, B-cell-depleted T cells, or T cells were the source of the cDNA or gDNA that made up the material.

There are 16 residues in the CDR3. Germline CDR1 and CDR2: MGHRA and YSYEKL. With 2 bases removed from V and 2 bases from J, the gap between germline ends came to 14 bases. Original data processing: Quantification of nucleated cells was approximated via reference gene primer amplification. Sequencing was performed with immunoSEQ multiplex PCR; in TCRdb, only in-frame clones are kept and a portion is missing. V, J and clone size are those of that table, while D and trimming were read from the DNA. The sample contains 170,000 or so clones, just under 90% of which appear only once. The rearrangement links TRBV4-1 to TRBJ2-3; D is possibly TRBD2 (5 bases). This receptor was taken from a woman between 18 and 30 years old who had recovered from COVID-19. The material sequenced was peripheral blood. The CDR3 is CASSQLDSSYTDTQYF. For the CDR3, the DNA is TGCGCCAGCAGCCAACTGGACTCAAGTTACACAGATACGCAGTATTTT.